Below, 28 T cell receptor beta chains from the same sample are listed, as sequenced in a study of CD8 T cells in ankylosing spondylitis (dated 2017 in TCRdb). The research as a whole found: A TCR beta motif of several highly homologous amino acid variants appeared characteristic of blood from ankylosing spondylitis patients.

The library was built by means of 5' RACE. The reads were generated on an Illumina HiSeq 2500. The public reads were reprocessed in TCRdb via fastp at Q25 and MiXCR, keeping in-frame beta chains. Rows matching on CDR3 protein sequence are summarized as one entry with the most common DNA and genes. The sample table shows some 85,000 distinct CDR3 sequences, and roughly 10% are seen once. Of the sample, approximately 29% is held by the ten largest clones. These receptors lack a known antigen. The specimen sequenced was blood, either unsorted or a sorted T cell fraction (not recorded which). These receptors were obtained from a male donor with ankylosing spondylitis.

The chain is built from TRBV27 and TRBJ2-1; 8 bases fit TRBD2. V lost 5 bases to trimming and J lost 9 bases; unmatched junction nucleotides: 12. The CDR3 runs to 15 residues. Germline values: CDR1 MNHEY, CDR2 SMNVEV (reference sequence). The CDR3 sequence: CASSLGAGAGGEQFF. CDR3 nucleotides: TGTGCCAGCAGTCTTGGAGCGGGAGCCGGGGGTGAGCAGTTCTTC.

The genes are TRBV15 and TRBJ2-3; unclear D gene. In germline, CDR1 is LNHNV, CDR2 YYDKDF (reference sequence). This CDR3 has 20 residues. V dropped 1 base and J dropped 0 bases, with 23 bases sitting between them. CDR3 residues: CATSRGVGESEIVSTDTQYF. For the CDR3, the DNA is TGTGCCACCAGCAGAGGGGTAGGTGAATCGGAGATTGTCAGCACAGATACGCAGTATTTT.

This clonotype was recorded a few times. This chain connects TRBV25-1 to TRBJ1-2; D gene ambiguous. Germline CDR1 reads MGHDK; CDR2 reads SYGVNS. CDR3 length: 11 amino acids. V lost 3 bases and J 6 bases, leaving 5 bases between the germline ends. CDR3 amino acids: CASSESNGYTF. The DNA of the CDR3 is TGTGCCAGCAGTGAGAGTAATGGCTACACCTTC.

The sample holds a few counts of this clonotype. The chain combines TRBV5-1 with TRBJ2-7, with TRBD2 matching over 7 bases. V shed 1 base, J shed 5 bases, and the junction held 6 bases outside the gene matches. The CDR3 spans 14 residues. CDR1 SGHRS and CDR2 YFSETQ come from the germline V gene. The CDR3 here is CASSLNAGVNEQYF. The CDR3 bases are TGCGCCAGCAGCTTGAATGCGGGAGTCAACGAGCAGTACTTC.

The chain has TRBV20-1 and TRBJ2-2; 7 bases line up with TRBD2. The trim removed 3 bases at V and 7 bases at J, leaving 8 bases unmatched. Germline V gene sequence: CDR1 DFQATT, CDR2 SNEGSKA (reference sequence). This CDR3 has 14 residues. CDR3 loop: CSARLRELIGELFF. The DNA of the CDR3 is TGCAGTGCTAGGCTGCGGGAGCTGATCGGGGAGCTGTTTTTT.

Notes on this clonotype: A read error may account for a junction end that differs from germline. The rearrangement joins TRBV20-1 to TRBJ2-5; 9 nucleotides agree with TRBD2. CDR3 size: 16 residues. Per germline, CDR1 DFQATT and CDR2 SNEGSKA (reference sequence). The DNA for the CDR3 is TGCTGTGCTAGAGAGCCCACCGCGGGGGGGTGGGAGACCCAGTACTTC. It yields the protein CCAREPTAGGWETQYF.

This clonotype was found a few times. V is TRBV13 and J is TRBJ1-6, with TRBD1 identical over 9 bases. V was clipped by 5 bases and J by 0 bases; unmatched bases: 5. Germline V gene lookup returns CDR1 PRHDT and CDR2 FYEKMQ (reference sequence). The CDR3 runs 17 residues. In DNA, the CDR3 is TGTGCCAGCAGCCTGGGACAGGGAAGCTCCTATAATTCACCCCTCCACTTT. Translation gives CASSLGQGSSYNSPLHF.

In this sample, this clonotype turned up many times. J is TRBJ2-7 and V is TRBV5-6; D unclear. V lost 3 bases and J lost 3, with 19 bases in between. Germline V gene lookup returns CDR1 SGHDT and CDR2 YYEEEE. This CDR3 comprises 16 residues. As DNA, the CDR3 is TGTGCCAGCAGCTCACCGGGCTCCCGTTCCCTCTACGAGCAGTACGTC. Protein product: CASSSPGSRSLYEQYV.

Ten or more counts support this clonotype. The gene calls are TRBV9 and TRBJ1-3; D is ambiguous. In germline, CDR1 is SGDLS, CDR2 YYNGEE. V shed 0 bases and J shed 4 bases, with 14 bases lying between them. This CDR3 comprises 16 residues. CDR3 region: CASSVESPISGNTIYF. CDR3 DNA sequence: TGTGCCAGCAGCGTAGAGTCTCCCATATCCGGAAACACCATATATTTT.

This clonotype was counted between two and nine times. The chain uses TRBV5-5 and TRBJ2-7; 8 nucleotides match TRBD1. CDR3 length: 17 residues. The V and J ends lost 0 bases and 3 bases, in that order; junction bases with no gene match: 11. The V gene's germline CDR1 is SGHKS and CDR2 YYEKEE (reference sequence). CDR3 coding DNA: TGTGCCAGCAGCTTGGGACAGGGGAGCCTCCCTAACTACGAGCAGTACTTC. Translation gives CASSLGQGSLPNYEQYF.

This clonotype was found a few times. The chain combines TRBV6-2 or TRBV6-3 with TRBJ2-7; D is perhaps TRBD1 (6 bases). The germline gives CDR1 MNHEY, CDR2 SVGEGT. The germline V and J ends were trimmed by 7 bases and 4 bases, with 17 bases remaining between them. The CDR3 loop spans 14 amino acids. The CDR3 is CASNTGKQGYEQYV. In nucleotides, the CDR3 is TGTGCCAGCAATACCGGGAAACAGGGATACGAGCAGTACGTC.

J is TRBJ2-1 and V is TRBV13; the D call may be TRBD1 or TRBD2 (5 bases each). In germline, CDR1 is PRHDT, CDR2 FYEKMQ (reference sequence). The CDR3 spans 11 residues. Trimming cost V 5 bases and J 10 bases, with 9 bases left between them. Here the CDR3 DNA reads TGTGCCAGCAGCGCCCGGGACGAGCAGTTCTTC. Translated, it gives CASSARDEQFF.

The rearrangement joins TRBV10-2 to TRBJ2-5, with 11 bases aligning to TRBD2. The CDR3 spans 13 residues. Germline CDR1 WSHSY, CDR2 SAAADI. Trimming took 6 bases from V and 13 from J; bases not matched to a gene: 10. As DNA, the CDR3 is TGCGCCAGCAGGGGGGGACTAGCGGAGCGAGGGTACTTC. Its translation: CASRGGLAERGYF.

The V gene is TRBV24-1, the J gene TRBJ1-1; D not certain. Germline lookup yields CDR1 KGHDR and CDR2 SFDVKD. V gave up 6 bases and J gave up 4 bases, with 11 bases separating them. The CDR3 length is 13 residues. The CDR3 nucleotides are TGTGCCACCAGTTCTGGGCGGGGCACTGAAGCTTTCTTT. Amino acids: CATSSGRGTEAFF.

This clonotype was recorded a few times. The CDR3 protein is CASSIGTSGGNEQFF. The CDR3 DNA reads as TGTGCCAGTAGTATTGGTACTAGCGGGGGCAATGAGCAGTTCTTC. The chain is built from TRBV19 and TRBJ2-1, with 11 bases identical to TRBD2. The CDR3 runs to 15 residues. With V trimmed by 3 bases and J by 6 bases, 4 bases remained unmatched. Germline lookup yields CDR1 LNHDA and CDR2 SQIVND (reference sequence).

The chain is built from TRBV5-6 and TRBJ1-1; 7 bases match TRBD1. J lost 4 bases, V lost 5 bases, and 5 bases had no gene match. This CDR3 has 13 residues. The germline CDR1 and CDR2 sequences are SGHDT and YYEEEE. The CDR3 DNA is TGTGCCAGCAGAGATACAGGGGCCACTGAAGCTTTCTTT. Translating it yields CASRDTGATEAFF.

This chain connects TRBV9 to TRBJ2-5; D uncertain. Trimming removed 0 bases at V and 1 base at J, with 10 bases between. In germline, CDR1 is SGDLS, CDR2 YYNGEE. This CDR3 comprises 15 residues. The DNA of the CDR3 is TGTGCCAGCAGCGTAGATCTTCTGTCCCAAGAGACCCAGTACTTC. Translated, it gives CASSVDLLSQETQYF.

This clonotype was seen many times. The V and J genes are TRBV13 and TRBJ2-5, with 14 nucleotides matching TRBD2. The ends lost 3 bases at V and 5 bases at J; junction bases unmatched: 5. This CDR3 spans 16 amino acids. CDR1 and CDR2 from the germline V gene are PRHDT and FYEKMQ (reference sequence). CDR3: CASSFGTSGSMETQYF. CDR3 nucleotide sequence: TGTGCCAGCAGCTTCGGGACTAGCGGGAGCATGGAGACCCAGTACTTC.

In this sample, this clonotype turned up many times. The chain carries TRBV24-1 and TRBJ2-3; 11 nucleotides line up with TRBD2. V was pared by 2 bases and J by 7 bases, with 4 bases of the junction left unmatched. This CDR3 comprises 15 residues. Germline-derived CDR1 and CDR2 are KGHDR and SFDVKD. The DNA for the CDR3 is TGTGCCACCAGTGATTATAGCGGGAGGGGAAATACGCAGTATTTT. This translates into CATSDYSGRGNTQYF.

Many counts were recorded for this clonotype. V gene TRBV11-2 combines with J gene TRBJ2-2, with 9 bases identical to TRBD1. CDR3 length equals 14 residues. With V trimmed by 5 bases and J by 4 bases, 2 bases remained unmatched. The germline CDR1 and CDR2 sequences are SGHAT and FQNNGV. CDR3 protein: CASSPGQGTGELFF. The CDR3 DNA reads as TGTGCCAGCAGCCCGGGACAGGGCACCGGGGAGCTGTTTTTT.

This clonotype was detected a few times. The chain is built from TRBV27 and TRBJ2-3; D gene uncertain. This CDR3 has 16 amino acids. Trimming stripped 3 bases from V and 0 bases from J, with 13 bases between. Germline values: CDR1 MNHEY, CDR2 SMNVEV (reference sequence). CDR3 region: CASSFGWARSTDTQYF. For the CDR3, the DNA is TGTGCCAGCAGTTTTGGGTGGGCTAGAAGCACAGATACGCAGTATTTT.

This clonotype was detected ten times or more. The CDR3 reads CASGPMGDTQYF. The CDR3 DNA reads TGTGCCAGCGGACCAATGGGAGATACGCAGTATTTT. The chain uses TRBV6-6 and TRBJ2-3; no definite D call. Looked up from germline, CDR1 is MNHNY and CDR2 is SVGAGI (reference sequence). The germline V and J ends were trimmed by 8 bases and 5 bases, with 11 bases remaining between them. CDR3 length: 12 residues.

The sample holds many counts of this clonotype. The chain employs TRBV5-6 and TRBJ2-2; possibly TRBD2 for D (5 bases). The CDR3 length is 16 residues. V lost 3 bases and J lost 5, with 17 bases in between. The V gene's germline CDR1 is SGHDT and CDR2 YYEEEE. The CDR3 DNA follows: TGTGCCAGCAGCTCCGGGATCATTTCTAGGACCGGGGAGCTGTTTTTT. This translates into CASSSGIISRTGELFF.

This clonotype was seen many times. CDR3 DNA sequence: TGCGCCAGCAGCCAAGGACTAGCGCCAGATACGCAGTATTTT. Translating gives CASSQGLAPDTQYF. The chain combines TRBV4-1 with TRBJ2-3; the match to TRBD2 covers 8 bases. CDR1 MGHRA and CDR2 YSYEKL come from the germline V gene. The V and J ends lost 1 base and 4 bases, in that order; junction bases with no gene match: 1. The CDR3 spans 14 residues.

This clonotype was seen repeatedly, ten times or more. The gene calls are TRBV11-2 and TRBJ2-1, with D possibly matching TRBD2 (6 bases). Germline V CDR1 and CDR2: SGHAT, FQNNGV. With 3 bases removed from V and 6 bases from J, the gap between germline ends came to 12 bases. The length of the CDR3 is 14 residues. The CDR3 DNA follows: TGTGCCAGCAGCTTGGGGACCGGGGGCAATGAGCAGTTCTTC. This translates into CASSLGTGGNEQFF.

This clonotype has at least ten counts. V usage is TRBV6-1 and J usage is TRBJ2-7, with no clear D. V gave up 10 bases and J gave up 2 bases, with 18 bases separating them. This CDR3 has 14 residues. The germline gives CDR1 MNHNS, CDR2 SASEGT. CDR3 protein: CATSLGLGAYEQYV. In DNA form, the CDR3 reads TGTGCCACCTCTCTCGGATTAGGCGCCTACGAGCAGTACGTC.

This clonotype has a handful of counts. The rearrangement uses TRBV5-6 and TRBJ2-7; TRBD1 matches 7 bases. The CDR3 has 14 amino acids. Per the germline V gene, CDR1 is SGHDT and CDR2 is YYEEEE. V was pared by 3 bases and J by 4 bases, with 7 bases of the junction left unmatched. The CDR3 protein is CASSYGTGDYEQYF. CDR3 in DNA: TGTGCCAGCAGCTACGGTACAGGGGATTACGAGCAGTACTTC.

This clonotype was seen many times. This CDR3 reads CASSPGGEADTQYF. The CDR3 nucleotides are TGTGCCAGCTCCCCCGGAGGGGAGGCAGATACGCAGTATTTT. The V gene is TRBV6-2 or TRBV6-3, the J gene TRBJ2-3; the D gene is possibly TRBD2 (6 bases). The germline CDR1 and CDR2 sequences are MNHEY and SVGEGT. Trimming left V 8 bases short and J 4 bases short, with 16 bases between. CDR3 length: 14 amino acids.